The sequence of this T cell receptor beta chain was determined in a study of technical replicates of blood from a few donors. Libraries were prepared by immunoSEQ multiplex PCR; TCRdb keeps only in-frame clonotypes and omits some of them. The table shows around 15,000 clones, with approximately 80% occurring only once. Trimming removed 1 base at V and 5 bases at J, with 11 bases between. The CDR3 extends over 14 amino acids. In germline, CDR1 is LNHNV, CDR2 YYDKDF (reference sequence). What was sequenced was PBMCs. This TCR was recovered from a human donor in good health. The chain is built from TRBV15 and TRBJ2-5, with D unresolved. The DNA of the CDR3 is TGTGCCACCAGCAGAGGTCGGGTAGCCGAGACCCAGTACTTC. As protein: CATSRGRVAETQYF.